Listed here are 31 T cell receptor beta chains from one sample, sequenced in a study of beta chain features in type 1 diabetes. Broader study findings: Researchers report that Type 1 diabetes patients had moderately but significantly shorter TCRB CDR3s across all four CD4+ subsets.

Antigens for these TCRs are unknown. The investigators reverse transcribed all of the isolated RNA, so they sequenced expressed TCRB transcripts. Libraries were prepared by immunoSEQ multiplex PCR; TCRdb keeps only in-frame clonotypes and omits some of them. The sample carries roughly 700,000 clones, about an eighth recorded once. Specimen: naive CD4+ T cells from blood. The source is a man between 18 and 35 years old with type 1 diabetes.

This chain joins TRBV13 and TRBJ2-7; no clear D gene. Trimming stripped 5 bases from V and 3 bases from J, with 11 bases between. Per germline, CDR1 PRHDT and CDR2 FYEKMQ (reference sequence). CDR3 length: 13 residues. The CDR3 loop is CASSPRHLYEQYF. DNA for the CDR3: TGTGCCAGCAGCCCGCGACATCTCTACGAGCAGTACTTC.

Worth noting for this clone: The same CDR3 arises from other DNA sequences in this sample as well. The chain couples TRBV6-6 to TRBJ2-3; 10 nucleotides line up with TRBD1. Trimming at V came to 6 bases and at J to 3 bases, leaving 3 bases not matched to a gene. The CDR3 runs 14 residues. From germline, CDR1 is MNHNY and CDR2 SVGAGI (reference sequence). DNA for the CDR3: TGTGCCAGCAGCCCGGGACAGGGGACAGATACGCAGTATTTT. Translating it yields CASSPGQGTDTQYF.

The CDR3 region is CASTQQGIENTQYF. In nucleotides, the CDR3 is TGTGCCAGCACCCAACAGGGAATCGAAAATACGCAGTATTTT. The chain has TRBV2 and TRBJ2-3, with D possibly matching TRBD1 (6 bases). Trimming stripped 7 bases from V and 7 bases from J, with 18 bases between. The CDR3 spans 14 residues. Germline V gene data show CDR1 as SNHLY and CDR2 as FYNNEI.

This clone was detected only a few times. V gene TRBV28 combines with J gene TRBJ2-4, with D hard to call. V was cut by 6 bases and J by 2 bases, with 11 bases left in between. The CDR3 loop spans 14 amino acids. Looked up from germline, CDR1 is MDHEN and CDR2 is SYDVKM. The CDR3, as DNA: TGTGCCAGCAGCTTGGGTGGAACCAAAAACATTCAGTACTTC. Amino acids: CASSLGGTKNIQYF.

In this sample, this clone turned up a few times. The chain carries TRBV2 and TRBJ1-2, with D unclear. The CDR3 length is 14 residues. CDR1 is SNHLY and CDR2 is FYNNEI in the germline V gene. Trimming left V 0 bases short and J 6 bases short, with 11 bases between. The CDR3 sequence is CASSEAEEVHGYTF. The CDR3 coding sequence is TGTGCCAGCAGTGAAGCCGAGGAGGTACATGGCTACACCTTC.

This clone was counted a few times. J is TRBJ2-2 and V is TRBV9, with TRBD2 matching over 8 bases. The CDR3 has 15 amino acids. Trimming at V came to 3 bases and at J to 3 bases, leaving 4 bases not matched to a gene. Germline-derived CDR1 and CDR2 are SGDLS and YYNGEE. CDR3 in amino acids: CASSGTSGDTGELFF. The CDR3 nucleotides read TGTGCCAGCAGCGGTACTAGCGGAGACACCGGGGAGCTGTTTTTT.

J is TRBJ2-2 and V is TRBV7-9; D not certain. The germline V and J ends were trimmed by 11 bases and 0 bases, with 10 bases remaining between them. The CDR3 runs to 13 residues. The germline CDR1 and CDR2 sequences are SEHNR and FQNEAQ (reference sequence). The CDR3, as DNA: TGTGCCGTCCTCAAGACGAACACCGGGGAGCTGTTTTTT. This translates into CAVLKTNTGELFF. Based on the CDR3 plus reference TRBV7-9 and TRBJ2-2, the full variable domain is DTGVSQNPRHKITKRGQNVTFRCDPISEHNRLYWYRQTLGQGPEFLTYFQNEAQLEKSRLLSDRFSAERPKGSFSTLEIQRTEQGDSAMYLCAVLKTNTGELFFGEGSRLTVL.

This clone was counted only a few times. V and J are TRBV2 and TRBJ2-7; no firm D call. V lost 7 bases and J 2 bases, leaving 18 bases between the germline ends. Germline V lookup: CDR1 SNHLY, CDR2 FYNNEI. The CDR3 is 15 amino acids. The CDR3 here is CASKSDTVSTYEQYF. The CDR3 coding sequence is TGTGCCAGCAAATCGGATACAGTGAGCACCTACGAGCAGTACTTC.

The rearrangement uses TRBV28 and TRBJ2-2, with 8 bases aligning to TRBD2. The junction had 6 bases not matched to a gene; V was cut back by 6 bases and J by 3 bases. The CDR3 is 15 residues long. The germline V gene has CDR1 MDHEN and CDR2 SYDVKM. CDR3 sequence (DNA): TGTGCCAGCAGCTCGGGGGGGCTCCACACCGGGGAGCTGTTTTTT. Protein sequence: CASSSGGLHTGELFF.

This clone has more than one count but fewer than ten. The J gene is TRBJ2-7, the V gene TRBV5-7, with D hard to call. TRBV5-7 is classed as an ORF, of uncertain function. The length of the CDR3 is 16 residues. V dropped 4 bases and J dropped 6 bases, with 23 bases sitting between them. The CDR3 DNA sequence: TGTGCCAGCAGCCATAACCCGGTTGCACTACGCGGCGAGCAGTACTTC. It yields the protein CASSHNPVALRGEQYF.

The CDR3 sequence is CASSAPETQYF. CDR3 DNA: TGTGCCAGCAGTGCCCCTGAAACGCAGTACTTC. This rearrangement joins TRBV6-1 to TRBJ2-7; no clear D gene. Trimming shortened V by 4 bases and J by 9 bases, and 10 bases separated the two germline ends. The germline gives CDR1 MNHNS, CDR2 SASEGT. The CDR3 totals 11 residues.

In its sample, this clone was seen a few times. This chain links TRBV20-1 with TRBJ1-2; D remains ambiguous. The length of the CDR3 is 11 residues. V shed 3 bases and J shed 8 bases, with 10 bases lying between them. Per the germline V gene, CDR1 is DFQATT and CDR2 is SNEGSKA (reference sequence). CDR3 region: CSASNTRGYTF. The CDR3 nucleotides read TGCAGTGCTAGCAACACGAGGGGCTACACCTTC.

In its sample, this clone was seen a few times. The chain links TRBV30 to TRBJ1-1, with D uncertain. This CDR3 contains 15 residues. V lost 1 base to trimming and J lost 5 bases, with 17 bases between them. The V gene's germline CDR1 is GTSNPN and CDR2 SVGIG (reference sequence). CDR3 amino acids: CAWSGQKGTGTEAFF. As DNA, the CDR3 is TGTGCCTGGAGTGGCCAGAAGGGAACGGGGACTGAAGCTTTCTTT.

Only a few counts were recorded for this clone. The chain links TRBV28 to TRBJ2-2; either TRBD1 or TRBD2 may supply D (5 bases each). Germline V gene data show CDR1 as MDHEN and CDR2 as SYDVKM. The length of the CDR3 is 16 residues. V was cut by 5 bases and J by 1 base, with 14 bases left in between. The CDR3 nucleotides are TGTGCCAGCAGTATACTACCGGGACGGAACACCGGGGAGCTGTTTTTT. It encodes CASSILPGRNTGELFF.

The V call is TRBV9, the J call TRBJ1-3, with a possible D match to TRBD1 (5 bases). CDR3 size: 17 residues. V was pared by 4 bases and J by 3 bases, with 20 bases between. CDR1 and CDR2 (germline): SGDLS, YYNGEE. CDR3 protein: CASSPPGVTLSGNTIYF. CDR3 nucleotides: TGTGCCAGCAGCCCCCCGGGGGTTACCTTAAGTGGAAACACCATATATTTT.

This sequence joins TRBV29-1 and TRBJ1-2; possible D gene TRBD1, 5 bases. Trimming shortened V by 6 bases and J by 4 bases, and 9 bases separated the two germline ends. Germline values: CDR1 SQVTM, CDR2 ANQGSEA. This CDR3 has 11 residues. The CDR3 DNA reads TGCAGCGTCACTGGGGCCTATGGCTACACCTTC. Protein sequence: CSVTGAYGYTF. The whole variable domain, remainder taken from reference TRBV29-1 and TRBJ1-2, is SAVISQKPSRDICQRGTSLTIQCQVDSQVTMMFWYRQQPGQSLTLIATANQGSEATYESGFVIDKFPISRPNLTFSTLTVSNMSPEDSSIYLCSVTGAYGYTFGSGTRLTVV.

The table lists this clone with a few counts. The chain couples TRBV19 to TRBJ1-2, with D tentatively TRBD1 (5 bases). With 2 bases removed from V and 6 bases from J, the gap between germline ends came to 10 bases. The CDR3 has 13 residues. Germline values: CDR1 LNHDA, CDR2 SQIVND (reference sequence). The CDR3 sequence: CASSIPGYDGYTF. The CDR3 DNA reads TGTGCCAGTAGTATACCAGGGTATGATGGCTACACCTTC.

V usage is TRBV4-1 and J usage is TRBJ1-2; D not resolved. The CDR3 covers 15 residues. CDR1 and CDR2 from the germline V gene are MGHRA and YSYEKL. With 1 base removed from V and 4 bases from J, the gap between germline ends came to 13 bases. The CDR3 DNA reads TGCGCCAGCAGCCAAGTCGGGTACACCACCTATGGCTACACCTTC. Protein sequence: CASSQVGYTTYGYTF.

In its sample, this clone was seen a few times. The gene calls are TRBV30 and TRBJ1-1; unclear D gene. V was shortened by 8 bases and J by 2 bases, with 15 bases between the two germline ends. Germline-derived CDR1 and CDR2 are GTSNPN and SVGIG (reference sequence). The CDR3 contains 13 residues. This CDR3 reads CAESAQGNTEAFF. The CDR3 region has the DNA TGTGCCGAATCAGCCCAAGGAAACACTGAAGCTTTCTTT.

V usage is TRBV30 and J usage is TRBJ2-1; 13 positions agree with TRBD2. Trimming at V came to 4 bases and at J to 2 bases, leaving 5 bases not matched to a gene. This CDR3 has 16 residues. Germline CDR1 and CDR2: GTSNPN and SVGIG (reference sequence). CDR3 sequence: CAWTRGTSGAYNEQFF. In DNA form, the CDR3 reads TGTGCCTGGACCCGGGGGACTAGCGGGGCCTACAATGAGCAGTTCTTC. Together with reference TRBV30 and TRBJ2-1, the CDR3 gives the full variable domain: SQTIHQWPATLVQPVGSPLSLECTVEGTSNPNLYWYRQAAGRGLQLLFYSVGIGQISSEVPQNLSASRPQDRQFILSSKKLLLSDSGFYLCAWTRGTSGAYNEQFFGPGTRLTVL.

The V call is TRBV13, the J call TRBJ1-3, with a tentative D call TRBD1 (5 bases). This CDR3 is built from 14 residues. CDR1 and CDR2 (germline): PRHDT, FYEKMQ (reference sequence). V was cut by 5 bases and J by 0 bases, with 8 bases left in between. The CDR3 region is CASSPQGSGNTIYF. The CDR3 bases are TGTGCCAGCAGCCCTCAGGGCTCTGGAAACACCATATATTTT.

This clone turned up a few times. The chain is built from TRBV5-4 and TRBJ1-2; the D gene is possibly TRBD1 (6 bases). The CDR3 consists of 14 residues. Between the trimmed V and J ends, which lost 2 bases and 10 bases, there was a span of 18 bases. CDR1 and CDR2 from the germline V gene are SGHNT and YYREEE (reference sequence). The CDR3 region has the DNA TGTGCCAGCAGCTTTGATGGGGGGCCCGGTGACTACACCTTC. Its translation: CASSFDGGPGDYTF.

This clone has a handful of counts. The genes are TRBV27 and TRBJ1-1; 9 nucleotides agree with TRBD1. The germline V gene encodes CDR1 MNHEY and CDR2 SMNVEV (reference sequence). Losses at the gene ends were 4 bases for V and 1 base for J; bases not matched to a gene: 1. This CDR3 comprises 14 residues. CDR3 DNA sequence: TGTGCCAGCAGTTGGGACAGGGCGAACACTGAAGCTTTCTTT. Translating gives CASSWDRANTEAFF.

The CDR3: CASSEMSSLGYNEQFF. The CDR3 DNA reads TGCGCCAGCAGTGAGATGTCTAGCTTGGGCTACAATGAGCAGTTCTTC. The chain employs TRBV10-1 and TRBJ2-1; TRBD2 might be the D (5 bases). The CDR3 is 16 amino acids. Per the germline V gene, CDR1 is WNHNN and CDR2 is SYGVQD (reference sequence). Trimming removed 2 bases at V and 3 bases at J, with 14 bases between.

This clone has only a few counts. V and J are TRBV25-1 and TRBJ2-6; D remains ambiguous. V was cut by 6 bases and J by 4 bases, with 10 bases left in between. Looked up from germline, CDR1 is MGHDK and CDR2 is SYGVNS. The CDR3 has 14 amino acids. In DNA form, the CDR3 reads TGTGCCAGCAGAGCTATGGGAGGGGCCAACGTCCTGACTTTC. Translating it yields CASRAMGGANVLTF.

The CDR3 DNA sequence: TGTGCCAGCAGAGCCTCCGGGACAGCCCTATACGAGCAGTACTTC. It translates to CASRASGTALYEQYF. This sequence joins TRBV6-5 and TRBJ2-7, with TRBD1 matching 7 bases. Germline lookup yields CDR1 MNHEY and CDR2 SVGAGI. The length of the CDR3 is 15 residues. The V gene end was trimmed by 6 bases and the J gene end by 4 bases; junction bases not matched to a gene: 12.

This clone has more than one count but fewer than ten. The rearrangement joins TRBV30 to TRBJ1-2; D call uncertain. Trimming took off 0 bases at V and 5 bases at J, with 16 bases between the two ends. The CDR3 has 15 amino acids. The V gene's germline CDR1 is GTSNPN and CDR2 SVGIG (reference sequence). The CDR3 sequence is CAWSVKAAYSYGYTF. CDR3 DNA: TGTGCCTGGAGTGTAAAAGCAGCATATTCTTATGGCTACACCTTC.

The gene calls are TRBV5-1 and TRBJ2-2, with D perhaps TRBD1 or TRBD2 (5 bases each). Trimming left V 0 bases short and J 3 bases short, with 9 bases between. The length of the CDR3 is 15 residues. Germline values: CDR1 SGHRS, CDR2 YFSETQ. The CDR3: CASSLDGAYTGELFF. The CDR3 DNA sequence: TGCGCCAGCAGCTTGGACGGGGCGTACACCGGGGAGCTGTTTTTT.

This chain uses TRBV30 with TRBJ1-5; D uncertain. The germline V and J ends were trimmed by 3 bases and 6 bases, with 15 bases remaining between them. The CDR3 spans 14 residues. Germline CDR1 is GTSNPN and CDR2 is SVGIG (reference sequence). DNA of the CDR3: TGTGCCTGGAGCCGTACTTACGCGGGTCAGCCCCAGCATTTT. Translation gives CAWSRTYAGQPQHF.

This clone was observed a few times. Here the CDR3 reads CASIPARLDRLSSYEQYF. The CDR3 coding sequence is TGTGCCAGCATCCCAGCCCGACTCGACAGGCTTAGCTCCTACGAGCAGTACTTC. The rearrangement uses TRBV28 and TRBJ2-7; D possibly corresponds to TRBD1 (6 bases). This CDR3 has 18 residues. The germline V gene encodes CDR1 MDHEN and CDR2 SYDVKM. V lost 7 bases and J lost 0, with 25 bases in between.

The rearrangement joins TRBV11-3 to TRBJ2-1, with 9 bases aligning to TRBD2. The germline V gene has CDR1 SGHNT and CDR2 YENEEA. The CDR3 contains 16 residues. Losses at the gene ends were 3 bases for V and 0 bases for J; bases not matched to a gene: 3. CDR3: CASSLLAGSSYNEQFF. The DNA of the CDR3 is TGTGCCAGCAGCTTGCTAGCGGGGAGCTCCTACAATGAGCAGTTCTTC.